These 26 T cell receptor beta chains originate from one sample sequenced in a study of OX40 agonist ivuxolimab in advanced cancers. TCRdb keeps only in-frame clones here, not all; method: immunoSEQ multiplex PCR. The sample lists around 100,000 clones, around 93% occurring once. The sequences come from CD4+ or CD8+ T cells sorted from blood, collected in a trial of the OX40 agonist ivuxolimab. Receptor source: an adult with an advanced solid tumor such as melanoma, head and neck, liver or kidney cancer.

The chain is built from TRBV4-1 and TRBJ1-1, with 11 nucleotides matching TRBD1. The CDR3 length is 16 residues. After removal of 6 bases from V and 6 bases from J, the junction contained 12 bases not matched to a gene. Germline CDR1 is MGHRA and CDR2 is YSYEKL. CDR3 DNA sequence: TGCGCCAGCAGACGTCATCCGGGACAGGGGGTCCCTGAAGCTTTCTTT. This gives the protein CASRRHPGQGVPEAFF.

The chain is built from TRBV5-6 and TRBJ2-3; D gene unclear. Trimming removed 0 bases from V and 4 bases from J, with 6 bases in between. The CDR3 contains 13 residues. The germline CDR1 and CDR2 sequences are SGHDT and YYEEEE. Written as DNA, the CDR3 is TGTGCCAGCAGCTTGGAAGGTTCAGATACGCAGTATTTT. Amino acid sequence: CASSLEGSDTQYF. Variable domain in full (rest from reference TRBV5-6 and TRBJ2-3): DAGVTQSPTHLIKTRGQQVTLRCSPKSGHDTVSWYQQALGQGPQFIFQYYEEEERQRGNFPDRFSGHQFPNYSSELNVNALLLGDSALYLCASSLEGSDTQYFGPGTRLTVL.

This clone appeared a single time. The chain couples TRBV29-1 to TRBJ2-7; the match to TRBD2 covers 9 bases. The CDR3 consists of 13 residues. Looked up from germline, CDR1 is SQVTM and CDR2 is ANQGSEA. V lost 7 bases, J lost 7 bases, and 11 bases stayed unmatched. This CDR3 reads CSGLSGSRGEQYF. CDR3 bases: TGCAGCGGACTTAGCGGGAGCCGGGGGGAGCAGTACTTC.

This clone was seen only a few times. The chain carries TRBV4-3 and TRBJ1-1, with D unclear. This CDR3 comprises 13 residues. V was clipped by 5 bases and J by 4 bases, with 11 bases between them. Germline CDR1 reads LGHNA; CDR2 reads YSLEER. The CDR3 loop is CASSRGLRTEAFF. In nucleotides, the CDR3 is TGCGCCAGCAGCAGAGGACTGCGCACTGAAGCTTTCTTT.

The rearrangement links TRBV27 to TRBJ2-7; TRBD1 matches 11 bases. With V trimmed by 5 bases and J by 4 bases, 7 bases remained unmatched. The CDR3 covers 15 residues. The germline V gene has CDR1 MNHEY and CDR2 SMNVEV (reference sequence). CDR3 coding DNA: TGTGCCAGCAGTCCCCGGACAGGGGGCCTATACGAGCAGTACTTC. This translates into CASSPRTGGLYEQYF.

The gene calls are TRBV15 and TRBJ1-1; D perhaps matches TRBD1 (6 bases). Germline V CDR1 and CDR2: LNHNV, YYDKDF (reference sequence). The V end lost 4 bases, the J end lost 4 bases, and 19 bases lay between the germline ends. The CDR3 is made up of 16 amino acids. CDR3 nucleotide sequence: TGTGCCACCAGCACAAGAGGCGGGGGCGCCTCCACTGAAGCTTTCTTT. It encodes CATSTRGGGASTEAFF.

The chain has TRBV2 and TRBJ1-1; 10 nucleotides agree with TRBD1. The CDR3 covers 12 residues. V was pared by 9 bases and J by 9 bases, with 7 bases of the junction left unmatched. Germline CDR1 reads SNHLY; CDR2 reads FYNNEI. The CDR3 is CARGTGDRKAFF. The CDR3 DNA reads as TGTGCCAGGGGGACAGGGGACCGAAAAGCTTTCTTT.

This sequence joins TRBV27 and TRBJ1-2, with 7 bases aligning to TRBD1. Germline V CDR1 and CDR2: MNHEY, SMNVEV (reference sequence). Trimming removed 6 bases from V and 3 bases from J; junction bases left unmatched: 10. The CDR3 is 15 amino acids. The CDR3 DNA is TGTGCCAGCAGACCCCGACAGGGCCCCGACTATGGCTACACCTTC. It yields the protein CASRPRQGPDYGYTF.

This chain links TRBV29-1 with TRBJ1-1, with TRBD1 matching over 11 bases. CDR3 length: 12 amino acids. Germline lookup yields CDR1 SQVTM and CDR2 ANQGSEA. CDR3 sequence reads: CSGQGAGTEAFF. Here the CDR3 DNA reads TGCAGTGGACAGGGGGCGGGCACTGAAGCTTTCTTT.

The chain joins TRBV28 to TRBJ2-2; 7 bases match TRBD1. Germline CDR1 reads MDHEN; CDR2 reads SYDVKM. The CDR3 is 15 residues long. Unmatched junction bases numbered 7, after V lost 6 bases and J lost 3 bases. The CDR3 sequence is CASSSGGGDTGELFF. The CDR3 DNA reads TGTGCCAGCAGCTCAGGGGGTGGGGACACCGGGGAGCTGTTTTTT.

This chain links TRBV28 with TRBJ1-1; D remains unclear. V shed 6 bases and J shed 7 bases, with 12 bases lying between them. The CDR3 is 12 residues long. The V gene's germline CDR1 is MDHEN and CDR2 SYDVKM. The CDR3, as DNA: TGTGCCAGCAGCCAGACTGGTTTTGAAGCTTTCTTT. Translated: CASSQTGFEAFF. Supplemented by reference TRBV28 and TRBJ1-1, the full variable domain reads DVKVTQSSRYLVKRTGEKVFLECVQDMDHENMFWYRQDPGLGLRLIYFSYDVKMKEKGDIPEGYSVSREKKERFSLILESASTNQTSMYLCASSQTGFEAFFGQGTRLTVV.

A note on this clone: A junction boundary mismatches the germline segment, possibly from a read error. The chain recombines TRBV4-2 with TRBJ1-5; TRBD1 matches 7 bases. CDR1 and CDR2 from the germline V gene are LGHNA and YNFKEQ. CDR3 length equals 17 residues. CDR3 sequence (DNA): TGTGCCAGCAGTCAAGGTTTAGGGGGCGGCCTAAATCAGCCCCAGCATTTT. This gives the protein CASSQGLGGGLNQPQHF.

V is TRBV19 and J is TRBJ2-3, with 8 bases that match TRBD2. Germline V lookup: CDR1 LNHDA, CDR2 SQIVND (reference sequence). V trimming: 7 bases; J trimming: 1 base; junction bases outside the gene matches: 1. The CDR3 covers 13 residues. This CDR3 is CASKTSGTDTQYF. In DNA, the CDR3 is TGTGCCAGTAAGACTAGCGGCACAGATACGCAGTATTTT.

The chain links TRBV19 to TRBJ2-2, with 7 bases lining up with TRBD2. Trimming cost V 6 bases and J 5 bases; bases outside gene matches: 3. The CDR3 length is 13 residues. Germline V gene sequence: CDR1 LNHDA, CDR2 SQIVND (reference sequence). CDR3 protein: CASRGSGTGELFF. CDR3 nucleotide sequence: TGTGCCAGTAGGGGTAGCGGGACCGGGGAGCTGTTTTTT.

This clone was detected once. This chain links TRBV2 with TRBJ2-1; D gene uncertain. Germline CDR1 is SNHLY and CDR2 is FYNNEI. This CDR3 spans 12 amino acids. V gave up 1 base and J gave up 6 bases, with 4 bases separating them. CDR3 sequence reads: CASSEGLNEQFF. The DNA for the CDR3 is TGTGCCAGCAGTGAAGGGCTCAATGAGCAGTTCTTC.

This clone was recorded only once. The chain joins TRBV28 to TRBJ2-2; maybe TRBD2 (5 bases). With 4 bases removed from V and 4 bases from J, the gap between germline ends came to 13 bases. Germline CDR1 and CDR2: MDHEN and SYDVKM. CDR3 length: 15 residues. CDR3 in DNA: TGTGCCAGCAGTTCCGGTAGACGGGGCACCGGGGAGCTGTTTTTT. It specifies CASSSGRRGTGELFF.

This clone has just one count. This sample also contains other DNA sequences that code for the same CDR3. The V gene is TRBV7-3, the J gene TRBJ2-5; D is perhaps TRBD2 (6 bases). This CDR3 has 14 amino acids. Deletions cut 3 bases from V and 2 bases from J, with 10 bases between. In germline, CDR1 is SGHTA, CDR2 FQGTGA. CDR3 in amino acids: CASSLMGGQETQYF. CDR3 in DNA: TGTGCCAGCAGCTTGATGGGAGGTCAAGAGACCCAGTACTTC.

This rearrangement joins TRBV27 to TRBJ2-3; D may be TRBD2 (5 bases). The CDR3 is 15 residues long. The germline V gene encodes CDR1 MNHEY and CDR2 SMNVEV (reference sequence). V dropped 6 bases and J dropped 0 bases, with 13 bases sitting between them. CDR3 DNA: TGTGCCAGCAGCTACGTGGGAGCTAGCACAGATACGCAGTATTTT. Amino acid sequence: CASSYVGASTDTQYF.

The chain uses TRBV7-9 and TRBJ2-7, with no clear D. The CDR3 runs to 14 residues. The germline CDR1 and CDR2 sequences are SEHNR and FQNEAQ (reference sequence). Trimming left V 5 bases short and J 3 bases short, with 14 bases between. The CDR3 spells CASSLVQGNYEQYF. The CDR3 DNA sequence: TGTGCCAGCAGCCTCGTCCAAGGCAACTACGAGCAGTACTTC.

The gene calls are TRBV6-5 and TRBJ2-5, with D possibly TRBD2 on 7 matching bases. The germline V gene encodes CDR1 MNHEY and CDR2 SVGAGI. The V and J ends lost 6 bases and 5 bases respectively, with 16 bases between them. The CDR3 covers 14 residues. For the CDR3, the DNA is TGTGCCAGCAGCCCCGGGGGGCGCGGGGAGACCCAGTACTTC. It yields the protein CASSPGGRGETQYF.

Turning to this clone: At one of its ends the junction is not consistent with the germline gene, which may arise from a read error. The chain carries TRBV18 and TRBJ2-5; D possibly uses TRBD1 or TRBD2 (6 bases each). This CDR3 spans 14 amino acids. From germline, CDR1 is KGHSH and CDR2 LQKENI. The CDR3 loop is CASSPYGGQKTQYF. In DNA, the CDR3 is TGTGCCAGCTCCCCCTACGGGGGCCAAAAGACCCAGTACTTC.

The rearrangement links TRBV28 to TRBJ2-3; 7 positions agree with TRBD1. J was trimmed by 4 bases and V by 3 bases; bases with no gene match: 22. This CDR3 has 20 amino acids. Germline V gene lookup returns CDR1 MDHEN and CDR2 SYDVKM. The CDR3 sequence: CASSFDPTQRAQGVADTQYF. CDR3 nucleotides: TGTGCCAGCAGTTTTGACCCTACGCAAAGGGCCCAGGGGGTGGCAGATACGCAGTATTTT.

V gene TRBV5-4 combines with J gene TRBJ1-2; 7 bases fit TRBD1. Germline CDR1 reads SGHNT; CDR2 reads YYREEE (reference sequence). Trimming took 5 bases from V and 5 from J; bases not matched to a gene: 6. The CDR3 runs to 13 residues. As DNA, the CDR3 is TGTGCCAGCAGGGCGGGGACAGAGTATGGCTACACCTTC. It encodes CASRAGTEYGYTF. The full variable domain, in which reference TRBV5-4 and TRBJ1-2 provide the parts outside the CDR3, is ETGVTQSPTHLIKTRGQQVTLRCSSQSGHNTVSWYQQALGQGPQFIFQYYREEENGRGNFPPRFSGLQFPNYSSELNVNALELDDSALYLCASRAGTEYGYTFGSGTRLTVV.

J is TRBJ2-5 and V is TRBV7-9; 9 nucleotides align to TRBD1. The length of the CDR3 is 16 residues. CDR1 is SEHNR, CDR2 FQNEAQ, per germline (reference sequence). V lost 5 bases, J lost 0 bases, and 7 bases stayed unmatched. CDR3 protein: CASSLGQGPYQETQYF. The CDR3 DNA is TGTGCCAGCAGCCTGGGACAGGGACCGTACCAAGAGACCCAGTACTTC.

The chain uses TRBV5-1 and TRBJ1-4, with TRBD1 matching 8 bases. This CDR3 has 16 amino acids. The junction had 4 bases not matched to a gene; V was cut back by 3 bases and J by 0 bases. Germline V CDR1 and CDR2: SGHRS, YFSETQ. The chain's CDR3 is CASSSGTGATNEKLFF. The DNA for the CDR3 is TGCGCCAGCAGCTCCGGGACAGGAGCAACTAATGAAAAACTGTTTTTT.

The chain couples TRBV2 to TRBJ1-1; no clear D gene. CDR1 and CDR2 (germline): SNHLY, FYNNEI. The V gene lost 7 bases and the J gene lost 9 bases, with 21 bases spanning the gap. This CDR3 has 14 amino acids. This CDR3 reads CASKPEYQSPQAFF. CDR3 nucleotides: TGTGCCAGCAAACCCGAGTATCAGTCCCCTCAAGCTTTCTTT. The full variable domain, its missing parts supplied by reference TRBV2 and TRBJ1-1, is EPEVTQTPSHQVTQMGQEVILRCVPISNHLYFYWYRQILGQKVEFLVSFYNNEISEKSEIFDDQFSVERPDGSNFTLKIRSTKLEDSAMYFCASKPEYQSPQAFFGQGTRLTVV.